One and the same sample provided the 21 T cell receptor beta chains below, sequenced in a study of OX40 agonist ivuxolimab in advanced cancers. The method was immunoSEQ multiplex PCR; TCRdb's version includes in-frame clones alone and lacks a portion of them. The top ten clones hold 18% of a sample with about 19,000 clones, approximately 77% of them seen once. Here the sequenced sample was CD4+ or CD8+ T cells sorted from blood, taken in a trial of the OX40 agonist ivuxolimab. These receptors were taken from an adult with an advanced solid tumor such as melanoma, head and neck, liver or kidney cancer.

The chain recombines TRBV6-5 with TRBJ2-7; D perhaps matches TRBD2 (6 bases). V lost 0 bases and J lost 0, with 6 bases in between. The CDR3 covers 14 residues. Looked up from germline, CDR1 is MNHEY and CDR2 is SVGAGI. Here the CDR3 DNA reads TGTGCCAGCAGTTACTCGGAGGGCTCCTACGAGCAGTACTTC. Its translation: CASSYSEGSYEQYF.

This clone is medium-sized by share. The same CDR3 also results from other DNA sequences found in this sample. The chain carries TRBV18 and TRBJ2-7; 11 bases are shared with TRBD1. The CDR3 extends over 15 amino acids. V shed 3 bases, J shed 2 bases, and the junction held 3 bases outside the gene matches. The germline V gene has CDR1 KGHSH and CDR2 LQKENI. CDR3 in amino acids: CASSPGQGGPYEQYF. As DNA, the CDR3 is TGTGCCAGCTCACCGGGACAGGGGGGACCCTACGAGCAGTACTTC.

By proportion, this clone is medium-sized. The chain uses TRBV7-9 and TRBJ2-7, with 8 bases that match TRBD1. The CDR3 is 12 amino acids. V shed 10 bases, J shed 4 bases, and the junction held 6 bases outside the gene matches. Germline-derived CDR1 and CDR2 are SEHNR and FQNEAQ (reference sequence). The CDR3 here is CATSGQGYEQYF. For the CDR3, the DNA is TGTGCCACCTCAGGACAGGGTTACGAGCAGTACTTC.

The chain has TRBV12-1 and TRBJ1-5. TRBV12-1 is marked as a pseudogene. The CDR3 is made up of 16 amino acids. The CDR3 DNA reads TGTGCCAGCAGCTTTGCGGGACGGATCGCCAATCAGCCCCAGCATTTT. Translation: CASSFAGRIANQPQHF.

The chain couples TRBV28 to TRBJ1-5, with D unclear. Germline V gene data show CDR1 as MDHEN and CDR2 as SYDVKM. The CDR3 is 13 amino acids. V gave up 3 bases and J gave up 7 bases, with 10 bases separating them. The DNA for the CDR3 is TGTGCCAGCAGTTTCCCAGGAAACCAGCCCCAGCATTTT. Encoded protein: CASSFPGNQPQHF.

The V and J genes are TRBV19 and TRBJ2-7; tentatively, D is TRBD2 (5 bases). V was cut by 3 bases and J by 5 bases, with 14 bases left in between. The CDR3 has 14 amino acids. Germline V gene lookup returns CDR1 LNHDA and CDR2 SQIVND (reference sequence). The CDR3 spells CASSMERAPDEQYF. DNA for the CDR3: TGTGCCAGTAGTATGGAGAGGGCGCCCGACGAGCAGTACTTC.

The chain joins TRBV27 to TRBJ2-3; 9 bases are a match to TRBD2. Trimming took 10 bases from V and 4 from J; bases not matched to a gene: 6. Germline values: CDR1 MNHEY, CDR2 SMNVEV (reference sequence). This CDR3 spans 13 amino acids. CDR3 sequence: CATGTSRADTQYF. DNA for the CDR3: TGTGCCACCGGGACTAGCCGAGCAGATACGCAGTATTTT.

Note on this clone: One junction end disagrees with the germline gene, perhaps due to a read error. This sample also contains other DNA sequences that code for the same CDR3. The chain employs TRBV28 and TRBJ2-3; D is unclear. This CDR3 spans 15 amino acids. Germline loops: CDR1 MDHEN, CDR2 SYDVKM. The CDR3 DNA sequence: TGTGCCAGCAGTATCCCTCCGGAGAGCACGGATACGCAGTATTTT. This codes for CASSIPPESTDTQYF.

The chain couples TRBV6-5 to TRBJ1-5; D might be TRBD1 (5 bases). Germline CDR1 reads MNHEY; CDR2 reads SVGAGI. Trimming removed 5 bases from V and 3 bases from J, with 11 bases in between. The CDR3 is 14 amino acids. CDR3 sequence: CASSRGTLNQPQHF. CDR3 nucleotide sequence: TGTGCCAGCAGTCGCGGGACCCTCAATCAGCCCCAGCATTTT.

The chain employs TRBV2 and TRBJ2-6; D is uncertain. The V end lost 8 bases, the J end lost 0 bases, and 8 bases lay between the germline ends. Germline CDR1 reads SNHLY; CDR2 reads FYNNEI. The CDR3 runs to 14 residues. CDR3 nucleotides: TGTGCCAGCGGTATATACTCTGGGGCCAACGTCCTGACTTTC. This translates into CASGIYSGANVLTF.

The J gene is TRBJ2-7, the V gene TRBV27; D remains unclear. The V end lost 3 bases, the J end lost 2 bases, and 11 bases lay between the germline ends. Germline loops: CDR1 MNHEY, CDR2 SMNVEV (reference sequence). The CDR3 is made up of 14 amino acids. The CDR3 sequence: CASSFGRGAYEQYF. In nucleotides, the CDR3 is TGTGCCAGCAGTTTCGGTCGAGGAGCCTACGAGCAGTACTTC.

The V call is TRBV7-9, the J call TRBJ2-7; tentative D call: TRBD1 (7 bases). V was pared by 5 bases and J by 5 bases, with 19 bases between. CDR1 SEHNR and CDR2 FQNEAQ come from the germline V gene (reference sequence). The CDR3 runs 15 residues. Here the CDR3 DNA reads TGTGCCAGCAGCCCCCAGGCAGGGGGGCACAACGAGCAGTACTTC. Amino acids: CASSPQAGGHNEQYF.

This clone has a handful of counts. The J gene is TRBJ1-3, the V gene TRBV5-5, with 12 bases aligning to TRBD1. The germline V gene has CDR1 SGHKS and CDR2 YYEKEE (reference sequence). The CDR3 runs to 16 residues. Trimming removed 4 bases from V and 3 bases from J; junction bases left unmatched: 5. CDR3 sequence (DNA): TGTGCCAGCAGCCCGGGACAGGGGGCCAGTGGAAACACCATATATTTT. It codes for CASSPGQGASGNTIYF.

The rearrangement uses TRBV11-3 and TRBJ2-7; weak D call: TRBD2 (6 bases). Trimming left V 5 bases short and J 2 bases short, with 16 bases between. The CDR3 is 15 amino acids. Germline assignment: CDR1 SGHNT and CDR2 YENEEA. CDR3 sequence: CASSRGASETYEQYF. The CDR3 nucleotides are TGTGCCAGCAGCCGTGGGGCTAGCGAGACCTACGAGCAGTACTTC.

On this clone itself: In the same sample, other DNA sequences code for this CDR3. The rearrangement links TRBV6-4 to TRBJ2-3; no definite D call. Trimming cost V 0 bases and J 0 bases, with 7 bases left between them. The V gene's germline CDR1 is MRHNA and CDR2 SNTAGT. The CDR3 extends over 15 amino acids. CDR3: CASSDSGGSTDTQYF. CDR3 bases: TGTGCCAGCAGTGACTCCGGCGGCAGCACAGATACGCAGTATTTT.

The rearrangement joins TRBV7-8 to TRBJ2-5, with no clear D. CDR1 and CDR2 (germline): SGHVS, FQNEAQ. The CDR3 is 12 amino acids. Trimming pared 5 bases from V and 5 bases from J, leaving 9 bases between. DNA for the CDR3: TGTGCCAGCAGCCCACTGGGGGAGACCCAGTACTTC. Encoded protein: CASSPLGETQYF.

This clone appeared a single time. V and J are TRBV5-4 and TRBJ2-7, with TRBD1 matching 9 bases. The CDR3 has 14 residues. J gave up 1 base and V 5 bases, and 4 bases lay outside the gene matches. Germline V gene sequence: CDR1 SGHNT, CDR2 YYREEE (reference sequence). This chain's CDR3 is CASSSGTGSYEQYF. CDR3 in DNA: TGTGCCAGCAGTTCCGGGACAGGGTCCTACGAGCAGTACTTC.

The J gene is TRBJ1-4, the V gene TRBV9; possible D gene TRBD1, 5 bases. Deletions cut 4 bases from V and 8 bases from J, with 15 bases between. Germline CDR1 and CDR2: SGDLS and YYNGEE. CDR3 length: 14 residues. The CDR3 region has the DNA TGTGCCAGCAGCACACCCGGGACTCAGGAAAAACTGTTTTTT. This codes for CASSTPGTQEKLFF.

This clone was observed a few times. The chain employs TRBV7-9 and TRBJ2-3; 7 nucleotides align to TRBD2. J gave up 4 bases and V 5 bases, and 12 bases lay outside the gene matches. The CDR3 is 16 residues long. Germline CDR1 SEHNR, CDR2 FQNEAQ (reference sequence). The chain's CDR3 is CASSNRWQRGSDTQYF. The DNA for the CDR3 is TGTGCCAGCAGCAACCGATGGCAGCGGGGTTCAGATACGCAGTATTTT.

In its sample, this clone is medium-sized (0.01 to 0.1%). This chain connects TRBV29-1 to TRBJ1-1, with D possibly being TRBD1 (5 bases). The CDR3 has 15 amino acids. The V gene lost 3 bases and the J gene lost 0 bases, with 14 bases spanning the gap. In germline, CDR1 is SQVTM, CDR2 ANQGSEA. The CDR3 bases are TGCAGCGTTGAGGCTCACCAGGGATTGAACACTGAAGCTTTCTTT. Protein product: CSVEAHQGLNTEAFF. Full variable domain (outside the CDR3, taken from reference TRBV29-1 and TRBJ1-1): SAVISQKPSRDICQRGTSLTIQCQVDSQVTMMFWYRQQPGQSLTLIATANQGSEATYESGFVIDKFPISRPNLTFSTLTVSNMSPEDSSIYLCSVEAHQGLNTEAFFGQGTRLTVV.

This clone occurred once. The rearrangement joins TRBV28 to TRBJ2-5; D not resolved. The V end lost 7 bases, the J end lost 1 base, and 10 bases lay between the germline ends. The V gene's germline CDR1 is MDHEN and CDR2 SYDVKM. The CDR3 length is 13 residues. DNA of the CDR3: TGTGCCAGCAACTTGGACCTCCAAGAGACCCAGTACTTC. Its protein is CASNLDLQETQYF. The complete variable domain, with remaining parts taken from reference TRBV28 and TRBJ2-5, reads DVKVTQSSRYLVKRTGEKVFLECVQDMDHENMFWYRQDPGLGLRLIYFSYDVKMKEKGDIPEGYSVSREKKERFSLILESASTNQTSMYLCASNLDLQETQYFGPGTRLLVL.